This TCR beta chain originates from a study of blood T cell repertoires in COVID-19. Here immunoSEQ multiplex PCR was the method, and the copy in TCRdb shows in-frame clones only, minus some. This table has hundreds of thousands of clones, 88% appearing once. V gave up 6 bases and J gave up 2 bases, with 10 bases separating them. Per the germline V gene, CDR1 is SNHLY and CDR2 is FYNNEI. The CDR3 has 13 residues. The V call is TRBV2, the J call TRBJ1-2; D is ambiguous. Sequenced sample: PBMCs or T cells enriched from blood (not recorded which). The sequence was obtained from a woman aged 45-59 years who had recovered from COVID-19. The CDR3 protein is CASSTDSNYGYTF. DNA of the CDR3: TGTGCCAGCAGCACAGATTCCAACTATGGCTACACCTTC.